Presented here are 10 T cell receptor beta chains from one specimen sequenced in a study of T cell responses to AZD1222 COVID-19 vaccine. The repertoire was sequenced with immunoSEQ multiplex PCR; TCRdb's copy has only in-frame clones and lacks some. Found here are about 130,000 clones, about 90% of them singletons; the top ten hold 1.5% to 2%. Material: peripheral blood, obtained on day 0 of AZD1222 vaccination. These receptors all come from an adult in good health.

J is TRBJ1-2 and V is TRBV3-1 (or the pseudogene TRBV3-2); 8 bases fit TRBD1. CDR1 and CDR2 from the germline V gene are LGHDT and YNNKEL (reference sequence). The V and J ends lost 3 bases and 6 bases, in that order; junction bases with no gene match: 6. This CDR3 is 14 amino acids long. The CDR3 nucleotides read TGTGCCAGCAGCCACGGACAGGGCGTCAATGGCTACACCTTC. The encoded protein is CASSHGQGVNGYTF.

The chain is built from TRBV5-1 and TRBJ1-6, with 10 bases fitting TRBD1. Germline trimming cut 4 bases from V and 7 bases from J; bases unmatched to any gene: 5. There are 15 residues in the CDR3. CDR1 and CDR2 (germline): SGHRS, YFSETQ. This chain's CDR3 is CASSGEGQGNSPLHF. The CDR3 bases are TGCGCCAGCAGCGGAGAGGGACAGGGGAATTCACCCCTCCACTTT.

The V and J genes are TRBV29-1 and TRBJ1-1; no clear D. CDR3 length: 15 residues. Trimming removed 3 bases from V and 1 base from J, with 15 bases in between. Germline CDR1 is SQVTM and CDR2 is ANQGSEA. This chain's CDR3 is CSVDPLGSGNTEAFF. For the CDR3, the DNA is TGCAGCGTTGATCCCTTAGGGTCAGGGAACACTGAAGCTTTCTTT. Combining the CDR3 with reference TRBV29-1 and TRBJ1-1 gives the whole variable domain SAVISQKPSRDICQRGTSLTIQCQVDSQVTMMFWYRQQPGQSLTLIATANQGSEATYESGFVIDKFPISRPNLTFSTLTVSNMSPEDSSIYLCSVDPLGSGNTEAFFGQGTRLTVV.

This rearrangement joins TRBV10-3 to TRBJ1-4; 8 bases agree with TRBD1. The length of the CDR3 is 15 residues. Germline V gene sequence: CDR1 ENHRY, CDR2 SYGVKD. Trimming removed 1 base from V and 8 bases from J; junction bases left unmatched: 6. CDR3 DNA: TGTGCCATCAGTGAGTTTGGACAGGGAGGCGAAAAACTGTTTTTT. This codes for CAISEFGQGGEKLFF.

The rearrangement joins TRBV3-1 (or the pseudogene TRBV3-2) to TRBJ2-1; D not certain. The CDR3 contains 15 residues. V was cut by 0 bases and J by 1 base, with 7 bases left in between. Germline CDR1 LGHDT, CDR2 YNNKEL (reference sequence). For the CDR3, the DNA is TGTGCCAGCAGCCAAGAAGCCCGGTCCTACAATGAGCAGTTCTTC. It specifies CASSQEARSYNEQFF.

The V call is TRBV5-1, the J call TRBJ2-2; D is unresolved. The CDR3 sequence is 17 residues long. CDR1 and CDR2 from the germline V gene are SGHRS and YFSETQ. Trimming shortened V by 0 bases and J by 0 bases, and 12 bases separated the two germline ends. CDR3 sequence: CASSLVVQAANTGELFF. CDR3 sequence (DNA): TGCGCCAGCAGCTTGGTCGTCCAGGCCGCGAACACCGGGGAGCTGTTTTTT.

The chain joins TRBV5-1 to TRBJ1-1; D gene unclear. The CDR3 consists of 13 residues. Germline CDR1 is SGHRS and CDR2 is YFSETQ. Trimming cost V 3 bases and J 1 base, with 7 bases left between them. CDR3 sequence (DNA): TGCGCCAGCAGCTATCAGGAGAACACTGAAGCTTTCTTT. Translation gives CASSYQENTEAFF. The full variable domain, completed using reference TRBV5-1 and TRBJ1-1, is KAGVTQTPRYLIKTRGQQVTLSCSPISGHRSVSWYQQTPGQGLQFLFEYFSETQRNKGNFPGRFSGRQFSNSRSEMNVSTLELGDSALYLCASSYQENTEAFFGQGTRLTVV.

The gene calls are TRBV19 and TRBJ1-1; 8 bases line up with TRBD1. CDR1 is LNHDA, CDR2 SQIVND, per germline (reference sequence). The CDR3 has 15 amino acids. Trimming removed 8 bases from V and 1 base from J; junction bases left unmatched: 9. This CDR3 reads CASGDRRRSNTEAFF. The DNA for the CDR3 is TGTGCCAGTGGGGACAGGCGAAGATCGAACACTGAAGCTTTCTTT.

This chain connects TRBV6-5 to TRBJ1-1; 9 bases are a match to TRBD1. CDR3 size: 13 residues. The V segment lost 6 bases and the J segment 8 bases; nucleotides outside the gene matches: 7. From germline, CDR1 is MNHEY and CDR2 SVGAGI. The CDR3: CASSLDRGREAFF. DNA for the CDR3: TGTGCCAGCAGCTTGGACAGGGGACGGGAAGCTTTCTTT.

Turning to this clone: It is unclear where the CDR3 begins or ends on the DNA, so no DNA is shown, and the CDR3 is as TCRdb lists it. V is TRBV7-3 and J is TRBJ1-1. The germline CDR1 and CDR2 sequences are SGHTA and FQGTGA. The CDR3 spans 15 amino acids, including both terminal residues. The CDR3 protein is CASSFVGPGATEAFF.